One TCR beta chain is described in this entry. As yet, its antigen is unknown. A multiplex PCR was run with 60 Vbeta primers and 13 Jbeta primers. As processed by the authors: Roughly 80 million unique TCR beta chains, roughly 11 million of them shared, were counted by a later analysis. Sequencing used immunoSEQ multiplex PCR; TCRdb keeps in-frame clones, though not all of them. That table gives V, J and clone size, and the DNA gave D and trimming. Found here are around 130,000 clones, 65% to 80% of them singletons; the top ten hold less than 6%. The entry originates in a study of cytomegalovirus exposure and HLA in healthy donors. Study-wide results and limits: For most TCR beta V segments, an earlier analysis put the productive rate at about 87% or about 30% of the time. It was taken for granted in presence/absence analyses that sequencing depth across donors was roughly uniform.

Unmatched junction bases numbered 9, after V lost 6 bases and J lost 6 bases. The germline V gene encodes CDR1 MNHNS and CDR2 SASEGT. The CDR3 consists of 15 residues. The genes are TRBV6-1 and TRBJ1-4, with 8 positions matching TRBD1. The source of this sequence is a man aged 18 to 30 in good health and CMV-seropositive. Sequences were obtained from PBMCs. CDR3 nucleotide sequence: TGTGCCAGCAGGGACAGGGCTGGAGATGATGAAAAACTGTTTTTT. This sequence encodes CASRDRAGDDEKLFF.